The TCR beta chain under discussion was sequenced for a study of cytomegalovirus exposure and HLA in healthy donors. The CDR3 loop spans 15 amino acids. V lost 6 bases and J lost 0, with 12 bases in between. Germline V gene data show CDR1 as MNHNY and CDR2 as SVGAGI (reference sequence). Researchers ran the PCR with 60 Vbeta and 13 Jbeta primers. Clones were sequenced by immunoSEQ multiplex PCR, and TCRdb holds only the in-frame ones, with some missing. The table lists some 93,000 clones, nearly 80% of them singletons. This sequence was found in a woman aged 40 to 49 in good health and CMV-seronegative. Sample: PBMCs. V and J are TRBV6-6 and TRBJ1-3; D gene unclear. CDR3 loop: CASSLDGVSGNTIYF. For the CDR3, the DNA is TGTGCCAGCAGCCTCGACGGAGTCTCTGGAAACACCATATATTTT.